These 28 T cell receptor beta chains were sequenced from one sample in a study of blood T cell repertoires in COVID-19. The assay was immunoSEQ multiplex PCR, and TCRdb's table has in-frame clones only and misses some. Of around 40,000 clones in the sample, 85% to 90% are singletons; the top ten hold about 3.7%. What was sequenced was peripheral blood. The receptors derive from a man aged 40-50 years with COVID-19, enrolled during active disease.

The genes are TRBV13 and TRBJ2-5; 9 nucleotides match TRBD1. The V gene's germline CDR1 is PRHDT and CDR2 FYEKMQ (reference sequence). V dropped 4 bases and J dropped 4; count of bases not matched to a gene: 4. This CDR3 has 14 residues. Here the CDR3 reads CASSSGQGLETQYF. DNA of the CDR3: TGTGCCAGCAGCTCTGGACAGGGGCTAGAGACCCAGTACTTC.

The rearrangement uses TRBV15 and TRBJ2-1, with D possibly matching TRBD2 (5 bases). This CDR3 is 13 amino acids long. Trimming cost V 1 base and J 9 bases, with 10 bases left between them. Germline V gene data show CDR1 as LNHNV and CDR2 as YYDKDF (reference sequence). As DNA, the CDR3 is TGTGCCACCAGCAGAGGGAGTAGCGTTGAGCAGTTCTTC. Its protein is CATSRGSSVEQFF.

The rearrangement links TRBV6-5 to TRBJ2-1; tentative D call: TRBD1 (6 bases). The CDR3 extends over 14 amino acids. The germline V gene has CDR1 MNHEY and CDR2 SVGAGI. The V gene lost 2 bases and the J gene lost 5 bases, with 10 bases spanning the gap. CDR3 sequence: CASSYRGTHNEQFF. CDR3 sequence (DNA): TGTGCCAGCAGTTACAGGGGGACACACAATGAGCAGTTCTTC.

The chain has TRBV11-1 and TRBJ2-2; 9 nucleotides align to TRBD1. V lost 7 bases, J lost 4 bases, and 7 bases stayed unmatched. The CDR3 is made up of 15 amino acids. Germline V gene lookup returns CDR1 SGHAT and CDR2 FQDESV (reference sequence). The CDR3 nucleotides are TGTGCCAGCACATTACAGGGGGCGGGCACCGGGGAGCTGTTTTTT. Amino acids: CASTLQGAGTGELFF.

The rearrangement joins TRBV6-1 to TRBJ1-6; D not resolved. Trimming shortened V by 3 bases and J by 9 bases, and 6 bases separated the two germline ends. The CDR3 has 12 residues. From germline, CDR1 is MNHNS and CDR2 SASEGT. The CDR3 DNA reads as TGTGCCAGCAGTGATAGTCGTTCACCCCTCCACTTT. It specifies CASSDSRSPLHF.

The chain combines TRBV3-1 (or the pseudogene TRBV3-2) with TRBJ1-2; 8 positions agree with TRBD1. V was pared by 4 bases and J by 8 bases, with 9 bases of the junction left unmatched. From germline, CDR1 is LGHDT and CDR2 YNNKEL (reference sequence). This CDR3 contains 14 residues. The CDR3 bases are TGTGCCAGCAGCCCAGGACAGGGCAGGAGAGGCTACACCTTC. It is translated as CASSPGQGRRGYTF.

The rearrangement links TRBV18 to TRBJ1-6; D is uncertain. Germline V gene data show CDR1 as KGHSH and CDR2 as LQKENI. Trimming left V 3 bases short and J 0 bases short, with 15 bases between. The CDR3 runs to 18 residues. CDR3 in amino acids: CASSPYADGSSYNSPLHF. The CDR3 bases are TGTGCCAGCTCACCTTATGCTGACGGGAGCTCCTATAATTCACCCCTCCACTTT.

The CDR3 DNA reads as TGTGCCAGCAGAGCAACAGGACAGGGACAAGAGACCCAGTACTTC. Translation: CASRATGQGQETQYF. This chain uses TRBV9 with TRBJ2-5, with 8 bases aligning to TRBD1. CDR3 length: 15 amino acids. Germline V lookup: CDR1 SGDLS, CDR2 YYNGEE. Unmatched junction bases numbered 8, after V lost 5 bases and J lost 2 bases.

The V call is TRBV5-1, the J call TRBJ1-1, with D perhaps matching TRBD1 (5 bases). The germline V gene encodes CDR1 SGHRS and CDR2 YFSETQ. This CDR3 has 13 amino acids. Trimming removed 4 bases from V and 5 bases from J, with 12 bases in between. The chain's CDR3 is CASSPMGGTEAFF. The CDR3 DNA sequence: TGCGCCAGCAGCCCGATGGGGGGGACTGAAGCTTTCTTT. Full variable domain (rest looked up from reference TRBV5-1 and TRBJ1-1): KAGVTQTPRYLIKTRGQQVTLSCSPISGHRSVSWYQQTPGQGLQFLFEYFSETQRNKGNFPGRFSGRQFSNSRSEMNVSTLELGDSALYLCASSPMGGTEAFFGQGTRLTVV.

V usage is TRBV11-2 and J usage is TRBJ2-5; the match to TRBD2 covers 13 bases. Unmatched junction bases numbered 18, after V lost 6 bases and J lost 5 bases. From germline, CDR1 is SGHAT and CDR2 FQNNGV. This CDR3 spans 19 amino acids. The CDR3 bases are TGTGCCAGCAGTATAAACGCTGCTCGGACTAGCGGGAGCGGGGAGACCCAGTACTTC. This codes for CASSINAARTSGSGETQYF.

The J gene is TRBJ1-5, the V gene TRBV7-9, with 9 bases identical to TRBD1. The V segment lost 5 bases and the J segment 2 bases; nucleotides outside the gene matches: 1. CDR3 length: 14 amino acids. Germline assignment: CDR1 SEHNR and CDR2 FQNEAQ (reference sequence). CDR3 loop: CASSRTGGNQPQHF. CDR3 nucleotide sequence: TGTGCCAGCAGCAGGACAGGGGGCAATCAGCCCCAGCATTTT.

CDR3 DNA sequence: TGTGCCAGCAGCCCCCGGACTAGCGGCACAGATACGCAGTATTTT. This gives the protein CASSPRTSGTDTQYF. J is TRBJ2-3 and V is TRBV5-4, with 9 bases aligning to TRBD2. The CDR3 runs to 15 residues. With 4 bases clipped from V and 1 base from J, the junction kept 4 bases outside the gene matches. Germline CDR1 is SGHNT and CDR2 is YYREEE (reference sequence).

V usage is TRBV11-2 and J usage is TRBJ1-1; D unresolved. The CDR3 is 13 amino acids. V lost 1 base and J lost 4, with 7 bases in between. Germline values: CDR1 SGHAT, CDR2 FQNNGV. The CDR3 bases are TGTGCCAGCAGCTTAGGTCCAGGCACTGAAGCTTTCTTT. Translation: CASSLGPGTEAFF.

The CDR3, as DNA: TGTGCCAGCAGCCAAGAGGACTACCTGACAGGGACCGGGGAGCTGTTTTTT. It encodes CASSQEDYLTGTGELFF. The rearrangement joins TRBV4-2 to TRBJ2-2; possibly TRBD1 for D (7 bases). CDR3 length equals 17 residues. The V end lost 0 bases, the J end lost 5 bases, and 16 bases lay between the germline ends. The germline CDR1 and CDR2 sequences are LGHNA and YNFKEQ.

The CDR3, as DNA: TGTGCCAGCAGCCCCCTCAGAGCAGGGAGGGGAACTTTCTTT. Translation gives CASSPLRAGRGTFF. This chain links TRBV3-1 (or the pseudogene TRBV3-2) with TRBJ1-1, with a possible D match to TRBD1 (5 bases). V was shortened by 4 bases and J by 12 bases, with 21 bases between the two germline ends. CDR1 and CDR2 from the germline V gene are LGHDT and YNNKEL (reference sequence). The CDR3 runs to 14 residues.

The chain carries TRBV19 and TRBJ2-4; TRBD1 is a possible D gene (5 bases). CDR3 length: 13 residues. V was clipped by 4 bases and J by 6 bases, with 10 bases between them. Germline lookup yields CDR1 LNHDA and CDR2 SQIVND (reference sequence). The CDR3 nucleotides are TGTGCCAGTAGTAACCAGGGTGGAAACATTCAGTACTTC. Amino acids: CASSNQGGNIQYF.

The chain combines TRBV7-8 with TRBJ1-5; D uncertain. Germline V gene data show CDR1 as SGHVS and CDR2 as FQNEAQ. The CDR3 contains 16 residues. Trimming took off 5 bases at V and 0 bases at J, with 14 bases between the two ends. The CDR3 reads CASSESGGNSNQPQHF. The CDR3 coding sequence is TGTGCCAGCAGCGAAAGTGGAGGGAATAGCAATCAGCCCCAGCATTTT.

This sequence joins TRBV12-3 or TRBV12-4 and TRBJ1-1; D might be TRBD1 (5 bases). The CDR3 is made up of 12 amino acids. The ends were cut back, 3 bases at V and 11 bases at J, with 13 bases in the middle. In DNA form, the CDR3 reads TGTGCCAGCAGTTTCCCGGGGGAAATGGCTTTCTTT. The encoded protein is CASSFPGEMAFF.

The chain is built from TRBV3-1 (or the pseudogene TRBV3-2) and TRBJ2-7; 10 positions agree with TRBD1. Germline V lookup: CDR1 LGHDT, CDR2 YNNKEL (reference sequence). The CDR3 covers 14 residues. The V segment lost 1 base and the J segment 6 bases; nucleotides outside the gene matches: 3. The CDR3, as DNA: TGTGCCAGCAGCCAAGGGACAGGGGGAGGCGAGCAGTACTTC. Translating it yields CASSQGTGGGEQYF.

This rearrangement joins TRBV4-1 to TRBJ2-7; TRBD1 is a possible D gene (6 bases). Germline CDR1 MGHRA, CDR2 YSYEKL. The CDR3 contains 15 residues. V was cut by 4 bases and J by 0 bases, with 13 bases left in between. The chain's CDR3 is CASSLSGTPSYEQYF. For the CDR3, the DNA is TGCGCCAGCAGCCTCTCCGGGACACCCTCCTACGAGCAGTACTTC.

This rearrangement joins TRBV23-1 to TRBJ2-7, with a tentative D call TRBD2 (5 bases). TRBV23-1 is labeled an ORF, and its function is uncertain. The CDR3 length is 13 residues. V shed 5 bases and J shed 3 bases, with 11 bases lying between them. CDR3 region: CASSCLRVYEQYF. In nucleotides, the CDR3 is TGCGCCAGCAGTTGTCTGAGGGTCTACGAGCAGTACTTC.

The genes are TRBV7-8 and TRBJ2-1, with D possibly being TRBD2 (6 bases). The germline gives CDR1 SGHVS, CDR2 FQNEAQ. The CDR3 loop spans 15 amino acids. Trimming left V 1 base short and J 4 bases short, with 11 bases between. CDR3 sequence reads: CASSLGLATYNEQFF. CDR3 nucleotides: TGTGCCAGCAGCTTAGGTCTAGCGACTTACAATGAGCAGTTCTTC.

The V and J genes are TRBV3-1 (or the pseudogene TRBV3-2) and TRBJ2-5; TRBD2 aligns across 10 bases. Germline CDR1 is LGHDT and CDR2 is YNNKEL (reference sequence). The V and J ends lost 0 bases and 1 base, in that order; junction bases with no gene match: 20. This CDR3 spans 22 amino acids. The CDR3 bases are TGTGCCAGCAGCCAAGATGCTCGTGCGGCGGCTAGCGGGAGTGGTGGCCAAGAGACCCAGTACTTC. Its translation: CASSQDARAAASGSGGQETQYF.

CDR3 DNA sequence: TGTGCCTCTGGAGTGGGAGGCCTCTCCTACAATGAGCAGTTCTTC. This codes for CASGVGGLSYNEQFF. The chain uses TRBV19 and TRBJ2-1; tentative D call: TRBD2 (6 bases). The V end lost 11 bases, the J end lost 0 bases, and 17 bases lay between the germline ends. CDR1 and CDR2 (germline): LNHDA, SQIVND (reference sequence). The length of the CDR3 is 15 residues. The full variable domain, in which reference TRBV19 and TRBJ2-1 provide the parts outside the CDR3, is DGGITQSPKYLFRKEGQNVTLSCEQNLNHDAMYWYRQDPGQGLRLIYYSQIVNDFQKGDIAEGYSVSREKKESFPLTVTSAQKNPTAFYLCASGVGGLSYNEQFFGPGTRLTVL.

This chain links TRBV5-4 with TRBJ1-4; D is possibly TRBD1 (5 bases). The CDR3 spans 13 residues. V gave up 2 bases and J gave up 8 bases, with 10 bases separating them. Per the germline V gene, CDR1 is SGHNT and CDR2 is YYREEE (reference sequence). The CDR3 DNA sequence: TGTGCCAGCAGCTTTGGGGGGAACGAAAAACTGTTTTTT. It translates to CASSFGGNEKLFF.

The chain's CDR3 is CSVTTRLANYGYTF. The DNA of the CDR3 is TGCAGCGTGACGACCAGGTTAGCTAACTATGGCTACACCTTC. The rearrangement links TRBV29-1 to TRBJ1-2; D remains ambiguous. This CDR3 spans 14 amino acids. CDR1 is SQVTM and CDR2 is ANQGSEA in the germline V gene. The V and J ends lost 6 bases and 0 bases respectively, with 14 bases between them.

J is TRBJ1-3 and V is TRBV24-1, with D possibly TRBD1 on 6 matching bases. With 1 base removed from V and 0 bases from J, the gap between germline ends came to 27 bases. The CDR3 covers 22 residues. The V gene's germline CDR1 is KGHDR and CDR2 SFDVKD. The CDR3 region is CATSDFRHRVEVGADSGNTIYF. In DNA form, the CDR3 reads TGTGCCACCAGTGATTTCAGACACAGGGTAGAGGTAGGGGCCGACTCTGGAAACACCATATATTTT.

V and J are TRBV28 and TRBJ1-1; TRBD1 matches 8 bases. Unmatched junction bases numbered 2, after V lost 2 bases and J lost 0 bases. The CDR3 is 15 amino acids. The V gene's germline CDR1 is MDHEN and CDR2 SYDVKM. As DNA, the CDR3 is TGTGCCAGCAGTTTAACAGGGGGGATGAACACTGAAGCTTTCTTT. It is translated as CASSLTGGMNTEAFF.